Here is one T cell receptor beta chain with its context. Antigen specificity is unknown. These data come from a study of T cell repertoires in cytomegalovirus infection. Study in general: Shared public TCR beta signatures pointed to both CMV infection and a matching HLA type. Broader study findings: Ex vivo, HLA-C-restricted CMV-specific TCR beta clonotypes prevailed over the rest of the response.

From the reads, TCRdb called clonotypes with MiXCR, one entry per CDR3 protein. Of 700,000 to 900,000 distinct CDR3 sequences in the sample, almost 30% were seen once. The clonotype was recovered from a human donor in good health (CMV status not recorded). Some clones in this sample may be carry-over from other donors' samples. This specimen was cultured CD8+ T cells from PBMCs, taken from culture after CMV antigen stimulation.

The CDR3 DNA is TGTGCCAGCAGCTACCGACAGGGGGCAAGCACTGAAGCTTTCTTT. Translation gives CASSYRQGASTEAFF. The chain carries TRBV7-6 and TRBJ1-1, with 10 bases fitting TRBD1. Trimming took 4 bases from V and 4 from J; bases not matched to a gene: 6. Per the germline V gene, CDR1 is SGHVS and CDR2 is FNYEAQ. The CDR3 loop spans 15 amino acids.